Reported below is one T cell receptor (beta chain). The antigen it binds to is not known. Base-call qualities are not available, and no considerably larger clone is one nucleotide away. To sequence the TCRbeta CDR3 region, genomic DNA was isolated from the sorted cells. TCRbeta CDR3 regions were sequenced using the immunoSEQ Assay. TCRdb mirrors the immuneACCESS table, restricted to in-frame sequences. Some clones are absent from its copies; in checked studies, under half trace to an unresolved V gene, and the reason for the others is unknown. Across this sample there are more than 70,000 clones, with roughly 89% seen only once. Approximately 10% of the sample belongs to the ten largest clones. This entry comes from a study of OX40 agonist ivuxolimab in advanced cancers. A note on the overall study: Ivuxolimab, which targeted the costimulatory receptor OX40 (CD134), was an agonistic, fully human IgG2 monoclonal antibody. The paper describes the monotherapy dose-escalation part (N = 52 patients) of the phase I trial of ivuxolimab. Patients were allowed to have had prior anti-PD-1, anti-PD-L1 or anti-CTLA-4 therapy, and 40% of the dose-escalation patients had been treated with checkpoint inhibitors. Partial responses occurred in three dose-escalation patients, of whom one had hepatocellular carcinoma and two had cutaneous melanoma. A male proportion of around 83% and a mean age of about 60 years, ranging from roughly 23 to 79, were recorded for the dose-escalation cohort. Of the roughly 52 patients in dose escalation, some 19 had hepatocellular carcinoma, some 15 had melanoma, 9 had renal cell carcinoma and 9 had head and neck cancer. Intravenous ivuxolimab was administered to patients every 2 weeks at six dose levels: 0.01, 0.1, 0.3, 1.5, 3 and 10 mg/kg. The point of sequencing TCRbeta in the periphery was to test whether ivuxolimab changed TCR sequence diversity and drove clonal T-cell expansion.

Patients with autoimmune disease history or receiving systemic immunosuppression were excluded from the trial. In every dose cohort, peripheral blood was drawn for TCR sequencing at baseline, cycle 4 day 1, and cycle 7 day 1. The samples were taken from a phase I, first-in-human, multicenter, open-label dose-escalation trial of ivuxolimab. Adults with locally advanced or metastatic head and neck squamous cell, hepatocellular, melanoma or renal cell carcinoma were enrolled in the trial. Before TCR sequencing, CD4+ T cells and CD8+ T cells from peripheral blood were sorted into separate populations. Study-wide findings and limitations: At doses of 0.1 to 3.0 mg/kg, clonal expansion of both CD4+ and CD8+ blood T cells was observed from baseline to week 6. Low levels of normalized T-cell clonal expansion were also seen in some nonresponding patients. Antigen specificity was not determined for the clonally expanded peripheral T cells. In partial responders in the 0.1-3.0 mg/kg groups, normalized peripheral clonal expansion was found to be among the lowest, especially among CD8+ T cells. After ivuxolimab, CD8+ T cells had more expanded clones than CD4+ T cells on average.

V has 2 bases trimmed and J has 3 bases trimmed; junction bases matching no gene number 12. CDR1 MNHEY and CDR2 SMNVEV were looked up in the germline V gene (reference sequence). The CDR3 goes from the cysteine to the phenylalanine over 17 residues. Only the CDR3 DNA stays, 51 bases, in frame from base 1. Here the chain combines TRBV27 and TRBJ2-7; 8 bases in the junction line up with TRBD2. The TCR comes from an adult with an advanced solid tumor such as melanoma, head and neck, liver or kidney cancer. This specimen consisted of CD4+ or CD8+ T cells sorted from blood, obtained in a trial of the OX40 agonist ivuxolimab. The CDR3 region has the sequence CASSLHGFSGKYYEQYF. At the DNA level, the sequence is TGTGCCAGCAGTTTACACGGCTTTAGCGGGAAATACTACGAGCAGTACTTC.